The 11 T cell receptor beta chains listed next were all sequenced from one sample in a study of blood T cell repertoires in COVID-19. Clones were read by immunoSEQ multiplex PCR, and TCRdb kept only the in-frame ones, dropping some. In the table there are about 45,000 clones, over 80% of which are singletons. Sequencing input: peripheral blood. The receptors come from a man aged 45-65 years with active COVID-19.

In DNA, the CDR3 is TGTGCCACCAGCAGAGGAGGGACTAGCGGGGGCACCGGGGAGCTGTTTTTT. Translated, it gives CATSRGGTSGGTGELFF. The rearrangement links TRBV15 to TRBJ2-2, with TRBD2 identical over 14 bases. CDR1 and CDR2 (germline): LNHNV, YYDKDF (reference sequence). Unmatched junction bases numbered 2, after V lost 1 base and J lost 4 bases. This CDR3 comprises 17 residues.

The rearrangement uses TRBV28 and TRBJ1-5; 7 nucleotides match TRBD1. With V trimmed by 5 bases and J by 0 bases, 4 bases remained unmatched. The CDR3 extends over 15 amino acids. CDR1 is MDHEN, CDR2 SYDVKM, per germline. The CDR3 sequence is CASSATGISNQPQHF. The CDR3, as DNA: TGTGCCAGCAGTGCGACAGGGATTAGCAATCAGCCCCAGCATTTT.

This clone was picked up a small number of times. J is TRBJ2-7 and V is TRBV19, with D perhaps matching TRBD1 (6 bases). V dropped 3 bases and J dropped 6 bases, with 15 bases sitting between them. There are 14 residues in the CDR3. CDR1 and CDR2 (germline): LNHDA, SQIVND (reference sequence). The DNA of the CDR3 is TGTGCCAGTAGTATTGGGGCCGGGACAACCGAGCAGTACTTC. Translating gives CASSIGAGTTEQYF.

The chain joins TRBV9 to TRBJ2-3; D gene ambiguous. The CDR3 is 12 amino acids. CDR1 SGDLS and CDR2 YYNGEE come from the germline V gene. V lost 4 bases, J lost 5 bases, and 8 bases lay in between. Written as DNA, the CDR3 is TGTGCCAGCAGCCCCAAGAGAGATACGCAGTATTTT. Protein sequence: CASSPKRDTQYF.

This clone was seen only once. The rearrangement links TRBV5-5 to TRBJ2-2, with D hard to call. There are 17 residues in the CDR3. Germline V lookup: CDR1 SGHKS, CDR2 YYEKEE (reference sequence). Trimming pared 0 bases from V and 1 base from J, leaving 13 bases between. CDR3 sequence: CASSLDPSRLNTGELFF. The CDR3 DNA sequence: TGTGCCAGCAGCTTGGATCCATCCCGGTTGAACACCGGGGAGCTGTTTTTT. The full variable domain, its missing parts supplied by reference TRBV5-5 and TRBJ2-2, is DAGVTQSPTHLIKTRGQQVTLRCSPISGHKSVSWYQQVLGQGPQFIFQYYEKEERGRGNFPDRFSARQFPNYSSELNVNALLLGDSALYLCASSLDPSRLNTGELFFGEGSRLTVL.

This clone was counted only a few times. The V call is TRBV7-8, the J call TRBJ1-3; 8 bases match TRBD1. Trimming removed 2 bases from V and 11 bases from J; junction bases left unmatched: 11. Germline V gene data show CDR1 as SGHVS and CDR2 as FQNEAQ. The CDR3 has 15 amino acids. The CDR3 coding sequence is TGTGCCAGCAGCTTATGGACAGGGAAATCAGAGGCCATATATTTT. Its protein product is CASSLWTGKSEAIYF.

The chain links TRBV28 to TRBJ2-1, with 7 bases matching TRBD1. Germline CDR1 reads MDHEN; CDR2 reads SYDVKM. J gave up 0 bases and V 5 bases, and 4 bases lay outside the gene matches. The CDR3 has 15 residues. The CDR3 coding sequence is TGTGCCAGCAGTCTGGACAGGAGCTCCTACAATGAGCAGTTCTTC. Its protein product is CASSLDRSSYNEQFF.

This clone turned up a few times. The chain employs TRBV12-3 or TRBV12-4 and TRBJ1-2; D uncertain. This CDR3 region has 12 residues. Trimming took 5 bases from V and 2 from J, leaving 6 bases between them. CDR3 nucleotide sequence: TGTGCCAGCAGTATGGAGAACTATGGCTACACCTTC. This gives the protein CASSMENYGYTF.

This clone was recorded once. CDR3 bases: TGTGCCACTACTCCTGACAGAGGTTCCGTAAACATTCAGTACTTC. The encoded protein is CATTPDRGSVNIQYF. This sequence joins TRBV6-5 and TRBJ2-4; perhaps TRBD1 as D (5 bases). Trimming removed 10 bases at V and 6 bases at J, with 22 bases between. Germline values: CDR1 MNHEY, CDR2 SVGAGI. This CDR3 has 15 amino acids.

The chain recombines TRBV5-1 with TRBJ1-2, with 9 bases lining up with TRBD1. Germline-derived CDR1 and CDR2 are SGHRS and YFSETQ. V shed 7 bases and J 8 bases; nucleotides not matched to a gene: 12. This CDR3 has 14 amino acids. Here the CDR3 DNA reads TGCGCCAGCCAGGTTAGGACAGGGGTCGGCGGCTACACCTTC. It translates to CASQVRTGVGGYTF.

The CDR3 DNA sequence: TGTGCCAGCAGTGCAACTAGCGGGAGCTCCTACAATGAGCAGTTCTTC. Its translation: CASSATSGSSYNEQFF. The chain employs TRBV6-2 or TRBV6-3 and TRBJ2-1, with 11 positions matching TRBD2. CDR3 length equals 16 residues. The V gene end was trimmed by 5 bases and the J gene end by 0 bases; junction bases not matched to a gene: 3. Germline CDR1 and CDR2: MNHEY and SVGEGT.